The clone carrying this T cell receptor beta chain occurred many times. Its antigen is not identified. The sample is drawn from a study of T cells in Graves' hyperthyroidism and ophthalmopathy. For the study at large: Initial diagnosis, before any treatment, was when peripheral blood was collected.

Whole-study results and caveats: Ophthalmopathy stood apart from stable hyperthyroidism in a 13 V-J model.

Amplification targeted TCR beta CDR3 regions from RNA transcripts. The HTBI primer set was used in a first-round RT-PCR of the TCR CDR3. Using its own MiXCR run on the multiplex PCR reads, TCRdb lists one record per CDR3 protein. The table has about 640,000 distinct CDR3 sequences, around 21% seen once. Trimming pared 5 bases from V and 4 bases from J, leaving 18 bases between. This CDR3 is 15 amino acids long. Germline V CDR1 and CDR2: LGHDT, YNNKEL (reference sequence). The sample taken for sequencing was blood. The receptor comes from a man aged 25-45 years with Graves' ophthalmopathy. The gene calls are TRBV3-1 and TRBJ2-7, with D perhaps matching TRBD2 (6 bases). The chain's CDR3 is CASSAPWSGRYEQYF. CDR3 bases: TGTGCCAGCAGCGCCCCTTGGTCAGGGAGGTACGAGCAGTACTTC.